The present T cell receptor beta chain was sequenced within a study of T-cell reconstitution after alpha-beta-depleted transplantation in children. Overall study findings and caveats: Several patients had high TCRbeta diversity at day 60; it came from surviving recipient T cells and thymic progenitors.

As to this clonotype: As yet, its antigen is unknown.

The CDR3 extends over 15 amino acids. J gave up 1 base and V 4 bases, and 8 bases lay outside the gene matches. From germline, CDR1 is SGHRS and CDR2 YFSETQ. A library of TCRbeta sequences, prepared with unique molecular identifiers, was generated. Using its own MiXCR run on the PCR reads, TCRdb lists one record per CDR3 protein. This sample carries about a million distinct CDR3 sequences, 25% to 35% of them seen once, and the ten largest clones take 28%. The clonotype was recovered from a boy younger than two who had a stem cell transplant for SCID, so the T cells may come from the graft donor. Sequences were derived from PBMCs, mostly from graft donor cells, sampled 360 days after TCRalphabeta/CD19-depleted stem cell transplant. The V gene is TRBV5-1, the J gene TRBJ2-7, with 7 positions matching TRBD1. DNA for the CDR3: TGCGCCAGCAGCGACGGAGACAGGGCATCCTACGAGCAGTACTTC. It encodes CASSDGDRASYEQYF.